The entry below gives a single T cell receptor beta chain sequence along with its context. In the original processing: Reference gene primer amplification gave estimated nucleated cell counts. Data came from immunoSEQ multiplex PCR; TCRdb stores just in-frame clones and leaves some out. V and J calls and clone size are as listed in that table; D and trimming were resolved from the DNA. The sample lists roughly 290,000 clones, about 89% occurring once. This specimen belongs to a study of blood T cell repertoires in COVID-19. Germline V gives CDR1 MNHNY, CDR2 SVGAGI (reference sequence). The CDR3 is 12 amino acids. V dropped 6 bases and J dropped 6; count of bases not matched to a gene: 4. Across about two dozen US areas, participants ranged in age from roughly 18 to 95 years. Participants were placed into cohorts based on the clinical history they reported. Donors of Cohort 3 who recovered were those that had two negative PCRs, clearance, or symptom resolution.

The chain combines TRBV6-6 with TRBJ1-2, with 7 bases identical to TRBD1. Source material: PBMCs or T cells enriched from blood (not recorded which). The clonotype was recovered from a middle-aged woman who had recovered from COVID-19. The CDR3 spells CASRNRGHGYTF. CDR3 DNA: TGTGCCAGCAGGAACAGGGGCCATGGCTACACCTTC.